The 20 T cell receptor beta chains reported below all come from one sample, sequenced in a study of OX40 agonist ivuxolimab in advanced cancers. Libraries were constructed by the immunoSEQ multiplex PCR assay. Here the immuneACCESS table is served through TCRdb, limited to in-frame sequences with V and J called. Missing clones are a known gap in these copies; in checked studies unresolved V genes cover under half, and the rest lacks a known reason. The table for this sample lists tens of thousands of clones; about 90% of them were counted only once. The ten largest clones add up to 1.5% to 2% of the sample. Here the sequenced sample was CD4+ or CD8+ T cells sorted from blood, taken in a trial of the OX40 agonist ivuxolimab. The receptors shown here come from an adult with an advanced solid tumor such as melanoma, head and neck, liver or kidney cancer.

The chain combines TRBV11-2 with TRBJ1-2, with 8 bases fitting TRBD1. In germline, CDR1 is SGHAT, CDR2 FQNNGV. The CDR3 spans 13 residues. Trimming took 5 bases from V and 4 from J; bases not matched to a gene: 3. The CDR3 DNA reads TGTGCCAGCAGCCCAGGGGGCTTCTATGGCTACACCTTC. Translated: CASSPGGFYGYTF. Looking up the rest from reference TRBV11-2 and TRBJ1-2 gives the full variable domain: EAGVAQSPRYKIIEKRQSVAFWCNPISGHATLYWYQQILGQGPKLLIQFQNNGVVDDSQLPKDRFSAERLKGVDSTLKIQPAKLEDSAVYLCASSPGGFYGYTFGSGTRLTVV.

This clone was observed once. The chain employs TRBV11-2 and TRBJ1-4; 9 bases fit TRBD1. CDR3 size: 14 residues. J was trimmed by 8 bases and V by 5 bases; bases with no gene match: 6. The V gene's germline CDR1 is SGHAT and CDR2 FQNNGV. CDR3 residues: CASSRGQGREKLFF. The CDR3 coding sequence is TGTGCCAGCAGCAGGGGACAGGGAAGGGAAAAACTGTTTTTT.

The rearrangement links TRBV10-3 to TRBJ1-3; D gene uncertain. Looked up from germline, CDR1 is ENHRY and CDR2 is SYGVKD. Trimming left V 0 bases short and J 0 bases short, with 9 bases between. The CDR3 spans 16 residues. CDR3 loop: CAISESMASSGNTIYF. The CDR3 DNA reads as TGTGCCATCAGTGAGTCGATGGCTTCCTCTGGAAACACCATATATTTT.

The V and J genes are TRBV7-2 and TRBJ2-1, with 10 nucleotides matching TRBD1. V shed 5 bases and J 8 bases; nucleotides not matched to a gene: 9. The CDR3 loop spans 15 amino acids. Germline CDR1 reads SGHTA; CDR2 reads FQGNSA. The CDR3 DNA reads as TGTGCCAGCAGCATGGGACAGGGGACGTCGGATGAGCAGTTCTTC. Protein product: CASSMGQGTSDEQFF.

In DNA form, the CDR3 reads TGTGCCAGCAGCTTAGGATCAAGCGGCTACACCTTC. It specifies CASSLGSSGYTF. This chain links TRBV11-2 with TRBJ1-2, with no clear D. Germline V CDR1 and CDR2: SGHAT, FQNNGV. The CDR3 runs to 12 residues. The V and J ends lost 1 base and 8 bases respectively, with 8 bases between them.

This chain joins TRBV5-1 and TRBJ2-1; D is possibly TRBD2 (5 bases). Germline assignment: CDR1 SGHRS and CDR2 YFSETQ. CDR3 length: 14 amino acids. Trimming left V 0 bases short and J 6 bases short, with 10 bases between. The CDR3 DNA sequence: TGCGCCAGCAGCTTGGTTGAGCGGAGCAATGAGCAGTTCTTC. This codes for CASSLVERSNEQFF.

This chain joins TRBV5-5 and TRBJ2-1; D might be TRBD1 (5 bases). Between the trimmed V and J ends, which lost 1 base and 5 bases, there was a span of 16 bases. The CDR3 loop spans 16 amino acids. CDR1 and CDR2 (germline): SGHKS, YYEKEE (reference sequence). CDR3 nucleotides: TGTGCCAGCAGCTTGCGGCAGGGATTATTTGACAATGAGCAGTTCTTC. Translating it yields CASSLRQGLFDNEQFF.

The CDR3 DNA sequence: TGTGCCATCAGTGAGGAGAACACCGGGGAGCTGTTTTTT. Its translation: CAISEENTGELFF. This chain connects TRBV10-3 to TRBJ2-2; D is undetermined. The CDR3 is 13 amino acids. V was trimmed by 2 bases and J by 1 base, leaving 2 bases between them. Germline V gives CDR1 ENHRY, CDR2 SYGVKD.

The V call is TRBV5-5, the J call TRBJ1-5; D remains ambiguous. This CDR3 spans 14 amino acids. Germline lookup yields CDR1 SGHKS and CDR2 YYEKEE (reference sequence). V was clipped by 0 bases and J by 1 base, with 5 bases between them. The CDR3 loop is CASSLAESNQPQHF. CDR3 DNA: TGTGCCAGCAGCTTGGCGGAGAGCAATCAGCCCCAGCATTTT.

The rearrangement uses TRBV11-2 and TRBJ1-5; D not resolved. The V end lost 5 bases, the J end lost 7 bases, and 12 bases lay between the germline ends. The CDR3 is made up of 13 amino acids. Germline V gene data show CDR1 as SGHAT and CDR2 as FQNNGV. The CDR3 DNA reads as TGTGCCAGCAGCCCGGGGTTGGGACAGCCCCAGCATTTT. Its protein is CASSPGLGQPQHF.

The V and J genes are TRBV29-1 and TRBJ1-1, with TRBD1 identical over 8 bases. Germline CDR1 and CDR2: SQVTM and ANQGSEA. There are 12 residues in the CDR3. J was trimmed by 4 bases and V by 7 bases; bases with no gene match: 5. The CDR3 DNA reads TGCAGCGCAGGACAGGGAACCACTGAAGCTTTCTTT. Translating gives CSAGQGTTEAFF.

This chain's CDR3 is CASSLKGQSGAFF. The DNA of the CDR3 is TGTGCCAGCAGTTTGAAGGGACAGTCGGGAGCTTTCTTT. The chain joins TRBV28 to TRBJ1-1, with 7 bases aligning to TRBD1. Trimming took 3 bases from V and 10 from J; bases not matched to a gene: 8. This CDR3 contains 13 residues. Germline CDR1 reads MDHEN; CDR2 reads SYDVKM.

The chain carries TRBV5-4 and TRBJ2-3; 10 bases align to TRBD2. J was trimmed by 3 bases and V by 3 bases; bases with no gene match: 4. This CDR3 is built from 15 residues. Germline-derived CDR1 and CDR2 are SGHNT and YYREEE (reference sequence). CDR3 in DNA: TGTGCCAGCAGCTCAAGCGGGGGGGCAACAGATACGCAGTATTTT. Translation gives CASSSSGGATDTQYF.

The chain links TRBV19 to TRBJ2-7; TRBD1 matches 10 bases. CDR1 and CDR2 from the germline V gene are LNHDA and SQIVND (reference sequence). V lost 5 bases and J lost 2; bases outside the gene matches: 6. There are 15 residues in the CDR3. CDR3 in amino acids: CASSDWGQGTYEQYF. The CDR3, as DNA: TGTGCCAGTAGTGATTGGGGACAGGGGACCTACGAGCAGTACTTC.

The chain has TRBV28 and TRBJ1-5; D might be TRBD1 (6 bases). Germline CDR1 is MDHEN and CDR2 is SYDVKM. V dropped 3 bases and J dropped 4 bases, with 16 bases sitting between them. This CDR3 spans 16 amino acids. The CDR3 nucleotides are TGTGCCAGCAGTTTGACAACAGGGAGATTGAATCAGCCCCAGCATTTT. It codes for CASSLTTGRLNQPQHF.

The V gene is TRBV27, the J gene TRBJ2-2, with TRBD2 matching 9 bases. The CDR3 loop spans 15 amino acids. The germline V gene encodes CDR1 MNHEY and CDR2 SMNVEV (reference sequence). Trimming took 4 bases from V and 5 from J; bases not matched to a gene: 5. This CDR3 is CASSWSAGGTGELFF. CDR3 DNA: TGTGCCAGCAGTTGGTCAGCGGGAGGAACCGGGGAGCTGTTTTTT.

The chain employs TRBV11-1 and TRBJ1-3; no reliable D call. The CDR3 covers 16 residues. V was clipped by 5 bases and J by 4 bases, with 18 bases between them. The germline gives CDR1 SGHAT, CDR2 FQDESV (reference sequence). Here the CDR3 DNA reads TGTGCCAGCAGCCCTAGAGGGTTACTTTCCGGAAACACCATATATTTT. Its translation: CASSPRGLLSGNTIYF.

This sequence joins TRBV6-6 and TRBJ1-5, with 11 nucleotides matching TRBD1. Looked up from germline, CDR1 is MNHNY and CDR2 is SVGAGI (reference sequence). After removal of 5 bases from V and 5 bases from J, the junction contained 2 bases not matched to a gene. This CDR3 is 14 amino acids long. Here the CDR3 DNA reads TGTGCCAGCAGTCGGGACAGGGGGTATCAGCCCCAGCATTTT. Translation gives CASSRDRGYQPQHF.

The chain uses TRBV29-1 and TRBJ1-1, with D unclear. Looked up from germline, CDR1 is SQVTM and CDR2 is ANQGSEA. V lost 0 bases to trimming and J lost 1 base, with 12 bases between them. CDR3 length equals 15 residues. The CDR3 loop is CSVEDTPQTNTEAFF. In DNA form, the CDR3 reads TGCAGCGTTGAAGATACGCCCCAGACGAACACTGAAGCTTTCTTT. Combining the CDR3 with reference TRBV29-1 and TRBJ1-1 gives the whole variable domain SAVISQKPSRDICQRGTSLTIQCQVDSQVTMMFWYRQQPGQSLTLIATANQGSEATYESGFVIDKFPISRPNLTFSTLTVSNMSPEDSSIYLCSVEDTPQTNTEAFFGQGTRLTVV.

The V call is TRBV6-5, the J call TRBJ2-7, with D possibly matching TRBD1 (5 bases). Deletions cut 0 bases from V and 5 bases from J, with 14 bases between. CDR3 length equals 15 residues. From germline, CDR1 is MNHEY and CDR2 SVGAGI. The CDR3 region is CASSYSRQGGHEQYF. CDR3 nucleotides: TGTGCCAGCAGTTACTCGAGGCAGGGTGGCCACGAGCAGTACTTC.